One and the same sample provided the 32 T cell receptor beta chains below, sequenced in a study of control samples from healthy donors and cancer patients. The table came from immunoSEQ multiplex PCR; TCRdb's copy has only in-frame clones and leaves some out. The sample holds about 160,000 clones, over 85% seen once. The source material was blood. The source of these receptors is a man aged 18 to 29 in good health.

This clone has just one count. The chain carries TRBV5-4 and TRBJ2-1, with 7 bases that match TRBD2. CDR1 is SGHNT, CDR2 YYREEE, per germline (reference sequence). J lost 10 bases, V lost 0 bases, and 10 bases had no gene match. The CDR3 runs to 15 residues. CDR3 region: CASSLVPGWGLEQFF. The CDR3 bases are TGTGCCAGCAGCTTGGTTCCGGGGTGGGGACTAGAGCAGTTCTTC. Complete variable domain (other parts from reference TRBV5-4 and TRBJ2-1): ETGVTQSPTHLIKTRGQQVTLRCSSQSGHNTVSWYQQALGQGPQFIFQYYREEENGRGNFPPRFSGLQFPNYSSELNVNALELDDSALYLCASSLVPGWGLEQFFGPGTRLTVL.

The table lists this clone with a count of one. The chain recombines TRBV27 with TRBJ2-5; D gene unclear. V dropped 6 bases and J dropped 5 bases, with 7 bases sitting between them. This CDR3 has 11 residues. Germline V gene lookup returns CDR1 MNHEY and CDR2 SMNVEV (reference sequence). CDR3 residues: CASRVGETQYF. CDR3 nucleotides: TGTGCCAGCAGAGTCGGGGAGACCCAGTACTTC.

J is TRBJ1-1 and V is TRBV6-6, with TRBD1 as a possible D gene (5 bases). The germline V gene encodes CDR1 MNHNY and CDR2 SVGAGI (reference sequence). The length of the CDR3 is 12 residues. V was pared by 10 bases and J by 4 bases, with 13 bases between. The CDR3: CATFGGGTEAFF. The CDR3 DNA reads TGTGCCACCTTCGGGGGGGGCACTGAAGCTTTCTTT.

CDR3 region: CASSTGQDHRETQYF. The CDR3 DNA sequence: TGCGCCAGCAGCACGGGACAGGATCACCGTGAGACCCAGTACTTC. The chain has TRBV5-1 and TRBJ2-5; 8 bases align to TRBD1. V shed 4 bases, J shed 5 bases, and the junction held 10 bases outside the gene matches. The CDR3 runs to 15 residues. Germline lookup yields CDR1 SGHRS and CDR2 YFSETQ. The full variable domain, its missing parts supplied by reference TRBV5-1 and TRBJ2-5, is KAGVTQTPRYLIKTRGQQVTLSCSPISGHRSVSWYQQTPGQGLQFLFEYFSETQRNKGNFPGRFSGRQFSNSRSEMNVSTLELGDSALYLCASSTGQDHRETQYFGPGTRLLVL.

J is TRBJ1-1 and V is TRBV19; D possibly corresponds to TRBD1 (5 bases). CDR1 and CDR2 (germline): LNHDA, SQIVND (reference sequence). The CDR3 consists of 16 residues. V lost 6 bases and J lost 5, with 22 bases in between. CDR3 sequence reads: CASSLAGAGLGTEAFF. CDR3 sequence (DNA): TGTGCCAGTAGCCTCGCCGGGGCAGGCCTGGGAACTGAAGCTTTCTTT.

This sequence joins TRBV7-9 and TRBJ2-3, with 10 bases that match TRBD2. V dropped 5 bases and J dropped 4; count of bases not matched to a gene: 6. This CDR3 region has 15 residues. Germline CDR1 SEHNR, CDR2 FQNEAQ (reference sequence). As DNA, the CDR3 is TGTGCCAGCAGCCCCACTAGCGGGGAGGCAGATACGCAGTATTTT. Amino acids: CASSPTSGEADTQYF.

This chain joins TRBV19 and TRBJ1-3; a possible D gene is TRBD1 (6 bases). The CDR3 consists of 16 residues. Trimming shortened V by 9 bases and J by 1 base, and 19 bases separated the two germline ends. Germline CDR1 reads LNHDA; CDR2 reads SQIVND (reference sequence). The chain's CDR3 is CASHPQGLGSGNTIYF. The CDR3 DNA reads TGTGCCAGCCACCCACAGGGTTTGGGTTCTGGAAACACCATATATTTT. The full variable domain, its missing parts supplied by reference TRBV19 and TRBJ1-3, is DGGITQSPKYLFRKEGQNVTLSCEQNLNHDAMYWYRQDPGQGLRLIYYSQIVNDFQKGDIAEGYSVSREKKESFPLTVTSAQKNPTAFYLCASHPQGLGSGNTIYFGEGSWLTVV.

The chain recombines TRBV11-3 with TRBJ2-3, with 7 bases fitting TRBD2. Germline V lookup: CDR1 SGHNT, CDR2 YENEEA. The CDR3 covers 15 residues. V was clipped by 3 bases and J by 2 bases; unmatched bases: 5. CDR3 residues: CASSFSGAYTDTQYF. In nucleotides, the CDR3 is TGTGCCAGCAGCTTCAGCGGGGCCTACACAGATACGCAGTATTTT.

V gene TRBV7-9 combines with J gene TRBJ1-1; the match to TRBD1 covers 9 bases. After removal of 5 bases from V and 4 bases from J, the junction contained 8 bases not matched to a gene. The CDR3 runs 15 residues. Germline V CDR1 and CDR2: SEHNR, FQNEAQ (reference sequence). The CDR3 loop is CASSPGTGPGTEAFF. The CDR3 bases are TGTGCCAGCAGCCCCGGGACAGGGCCCGGCACTGAAGCTTTCTTT.

This sequence joins TRBV28 and TRBJ1-1, with D uncertain. The CDR3 has 13 residues. Germline lookup yields CDR1 MDHEN and CDR2 SYDVKM. With 3 bases removed from V and 0 bases from J, the gap between germline ends came to 5 bases. The CDR3 DNA reads as TGTGCCAGCAGTTTTACCATGAACACTGAAGCTTTCTTT. The encoded protein is CASSFTMNTEAFF.

J is TRBJ2-2 and V is TRBV30; D may correspond to TRBD1 or TRBD2 (5 bases each). V shed 0 bases and J shed 6 bases, with 8 bases lying between them. The CDR3 is 13 amino acids. The V gene's germline CDR1 is GTSNPN and CDR2 SVGIG (reference sequence). The DNA for the CDR3 is TGTGCCTGGAGTGTAGGGACCTCCGGGGAGCTGTTTTTT. This translates into CAWSVGTSGELFF.

The chain uses TRBV19 and TRBJ1-1; 7 bases are a match to TRBD1. V shed 5 bases, J shed 0 bases, and the junction held 9 bases outside the gene matches. CDR1 LNHDA and CDR2 SQIVND come from the germline V gene (reference sequence). The CDR3 contains 16 residues. The CDR3 DNA sequence: TGTGCCAGTAGTGGGGGGACAGTCTTAATGAACACTGAAGCTTTCTTT. It specifies CASSGGTVLMNTEAFF.

The chain recombines TRBV6-2 or TRBV6-3 with TRBJ1-1, with D perhaps TRBD1 (6 bases). The CDR3 length is 14 residues. Germline loops: CDR1 MNHEY, CDR2 SVGEGT. The V end lost 5 bases, the J end lost 1 base, and 11 bases lay between the germline ends. The CDR3 region has the DNA TGTGCCAGCAGTAAAGGGGACACGAACACTGAAGCTTTCTTT. This codes for CASSKGDTNTEAFF.

The chain recombines TRBV5-6 with TRBJ2-7; D gene unclear. The CDR3 length is 13 residues. In germline, CDR1 is SGHDT, CDR2 YYEEEE. Trimming left V 0 bases short and J 1 base short, with 5 bases between. CDR3 region: CASSLAPSYEQYF. The CDR3 DNA follows: TGTGCCAGCAGCTTGGCCCCTTCCTACGAGCAGTACTTC.

The rearrangement joins TRBV27 to TRBJ2-5, with 10 bases that match TRBD1. V was clipped by 4 bases and J by 2 bases; unmatched bases: 10. The germline V gene has CDR1 MNHEY and CDR2 SMNVEV (reference sequence). This CDR3 contains 17 residues. The CDR3 reads CASSYRRQGAGQETQYF. The CDR3, as DNA: TGTGCCAGCAGTTACCGCCGACAGGGGGCTGGGCAAGAGACCCAGTACTTC.

The genes are TRBV27 and TRBJ1-5; tentatively, D is TRBD1 (5 bases). V lost 3 bases and J 0 bases, leaving 9 bases between the germline ends. The CDR3 length is 15 residues. The V gene's germline CDR1 is MNHEY and CDR2 SMNVEV (reference sequence). The CDR3 bases are TGTGCCAGCAGTTTGGCAGGGTATAGCAATCAGCCCCAGCATTTT. This codes for CASSLAGYSNQPQHF.

The chain recombines TRBV6-5 with TRBJ1-1, with D uncertain. The germline V gene has CDR1 MNHEY and CDR2 SVGAGI. This CDR3 region has 13 residues. V shed 5 bases and J shed 5 bases, with 12 bases lying between them. CDR3: CASSRTSTTEAFF. The CDR3, as DNA: TGTGCCAGCAGTAGGACGTCCACTACTGAAGCTTTCTTT.

The rearrangement links TRBV19 to TRBJ2-7; 7 bases agree with TRBD1. Germline CDR1 and CDR2: LNHDA and SQIVND (reference sequence). Losses at the gene ends were 3 bases for V and 3 bases for J; bases not matched to a gene: 11. The CDR3 consists of 16 residues. The DNA of the CDR3 is TGTGCCAGTAGTATTACACTGGACACAGGGGTCTACGAGCAGTACTTC. This encodes CASSITLDTGVYEQYF.

This sequence joins TRBV10-1 and TRBJ2-7; D is possibly TRBD2 (5 bases). The CDR3 runs to 13 residues. Between the trimmed V and J ends, which lost 5 bases and 6 bases, there was a span of 14 bases. CDR1 and CDR2 (germline): WNHNN, SYGVQD (reference sequence). The CDR3 DNA follows: TGCGCCAGCAGTCGGGCAGAGGGCTCCGAGCAGTACTTC. Protein sequence: CASSRAEGSEQYF.

J is TRBJ1-2 and V is TRBV10-2, with D perhaps matching TRBD1 (5 bases). Germline V gene data show CDR1 as WSHSY and CDR2 as SAAADI. With 4 bases removed from V and 7 bases from J, the gap between germline ends came to 16 bases. This CDR3 comprises 14 residues. The CDR3 protein is CASSVNGGETGYTF. The CDR3 DNA reads TGCGCCAGCAGTGTAAACGGGGGGGAGACTGGCTACACCTTC.

The count of this clone is one. The rearrangement links TRBV9 to TRBJ2-3; TRBD2 aligns across 9 bases. From germline, CDR1 is SGDLS and CDR2 YYNGEE. V lost 3 bases to trimming and J lost 2 bases; unmatched junction nucleotides: 4. This CDR3 comprises 15 residues. CDR3 amino acids: CASSGIAGVTDTQYF. For the CDR3, the DNA is TGTGCCAGCAGCGGGATAGCGGGAGTCACAGATACGCAGTATTTT.

The genes are TRBV29-1 and TRBJ1-2, with 10 bases identical to TRBD1. Germline V gives CDR1 SQVTM, CDR2 ANQGSEA. The CDR3 sequence is 14 residues long. J was trimmed by 4 bases and V by 7 bases; bases with no gene match: 9. The CDR3: CSAIPGQGFYGYTF. DNA for the CDR3: TGCAGCGCTATACCGGGACAGGGGTTCTATGGCTACACCTTC.

This clone was seen just once. The V and J genes are TRBV7-6 and TRBJ2-1, with 10 positions matching TRBD2. This CDR3 has 16 amino acids. Germline V CDR1 and CDR2: SGHVS, FNYEAQ. V lost 1 base to trimming and J lost 7 bases; unmatched junction nucleotides: 7. The DNA for the CDR3 is TGTGCCAGCAGCTTAGGTTGGGGACTAGCGCTTAATGAGCAGTTCTTC. This sequence encodes CASSLGWGLALNEQFF.

In this sample, this clone turned up a few times. Other DNA sequences within the sample encode an identical CDR3. The rearrangement links TRBV6-5 to TRBJ1-1, with D uncertain. Trimming took 0 bases from V and 1 from J, leaving 9 bases between them. CDR3 length: 15 amino acids. Per the germline V gene, CDR1 is MNHEY and CDR2 is SVGAGI. The CDR3 loop is CASSYSGGWNTEAFF. As DNA, the CDR3 is TGTGCCAGCAGTTACTCGGGAGGATGGAACACTGAAGCTTTCTTT.

The V call is TRBV10-3, the J call TRBJ2-3, with D tentatively TRBD2 (7 bases). The V gene lost 6 bases and the J gene lost 4 bases, with 11 bases spanning the gap. CDR3 length equals 13 residues. Germline V CDR1 and CDR2: ENHRY, SYGVKD. The CDR3 region has the DNA TGTGCCATCAGGAGGGGGGGGGCAGATACGCAGTATTTT. Encoded protein: CAIRRGGADTQYF.

This chain uses TRBV7-9 with TRBJ1-4; no reliable D call. V lost 5 bases and J lost 7, with 5 bases in between. Per the germline V gene, CDR1 is SEHNR and CDR2 is FQNEAQ (reference sequence). The CDR3 contains 11 residues. CDR3 protein: CASSPAEKLFF. The CDR3 DNA is TGTGCCAGCAGCCCGGCTGAAAAACTGTTTTTT. Full variable domain (remainder filled in from reference TRBV7-9 and TRBJ1-4): DTGVSQNPRHKITKRGQNVTFRCDPISEHNRLYWYRQTLGQGPEFLTYFQNEAQLEKSRLLSDRFSAERPKGSFSTLEIQRTEQGDSAMYLCASSPAEKLFFGSGTQLSVL.

This sequence joins TRBV7-9 and TRBJ2-2, with 11 positions matching TRBD2. The CDR3 runs 18 residues. Trimming at V came to 7 bases and at J to 0 bases, leaving 10 bases not matched to a gene. The germline V gene has CDR1 SEHNR and CDR2 FQNEAQ (reference sequence). The CDR3 bases are TGTGCCAGCAACCTCGGGACTAGCGGTTTTTCGAACACCGGGGAGCTGTTTTTT. It specifies CASNLGTSGFSNTGELFF. The whole variable domain, filled in from reference TRBV7-9 and TRBJ2-2, reads DTGVSQNPRHKITKRGQNVTFRCDPISEHNRLYWYRQTLGQGPEFLTYFQNEAQLEKSRLLSDRFSAERPKGSFSTLEIQRTEQGDSAMYLCASNLGTSGFSNTGELFFGEGSRLTVL.

The genes are TRBV7-5 and TRBJ2-7; the D segment call TRBD1 is taken from the table without a DNA check. TRBV7-5 is assigned pseudogene status. The CDR3 has 17 amino acids. The chain's CDR3 is CARSPPGSYFHSYEQYF. CDR3 coding DNA: TGTGCCAGAAGCCCCCCAGGCAGCTACTTTCACTCCTACGAGCAGTACTTC.

CDR3 DNA: TGCGCCAGCAGCTTGGAGGGACAGGGTGGTGGCTACACCTTC. This gives the protein CASSLEGQGGGYTF. The chain uses TRBV5-1 and TRBJ1-2; 9 nucleotides agree with TRBD1. There are 14 residues in the CDR3. The V gene end was trimmed by 0 bases and the J gene end by 7 bases; junction bases not matched to a gene: 4. Germline assignment: CDR1 SGHRS and CDR2 YFSETQ. The full variable domain, with the rest looked up from reference TRBV5-1 and TRBJ1-2, is KAGVTQTPRYLIKTRGQQVTLSCSPISGHRSVSWYQQTPGQGLQFLFEYFSETQRNKGNFPGRFSGRQFSNSRSEMNVSTLELGDSALYLCASSLEGQGGGYTFGSGTRLTVV.

The rearrangement links TRBV23-1 to TRBJ2-7; 10 positions match TRBD1. TRBV23-1 is filed as an ORF, its function uncertain. The J segment lost 4 bases and the V segment lost 0 bases, leaving 18 bases of the junction unmatched. This CDR3 spans 20 amino acids. CDR3 sequence: CASSQSSGTGAPWGLYEQYF. The CDR3 nucleotides are TGCGCCAGCAGTCAATCGTCGGGGACAGGGGCCCCCTGGGGCCTTTACGAGCAGTACTTC.

V is TRBV7-2 and J is TRBJ2-1, with D unclear. The germline V gene has CDR1 SGHTA and CDR2 FQGNSA. The CDR3 runs 16 residues. Trimming stripped 1 base from V and 8 bases from J, with 18 bases between. CDR3 DNA: TGTGCCAGCAGCTTAGGTCCATACATACAATTCGATGAGCAGTTCTTC. It specifies CASSLGPYIQFDEQFF.

The chain employs TRBV27 and TRBJ2-7; D could derive from TRBD1 or TRBD2 (7 bases each). The CDR3 totals 16 residues. Germline CDR1 reads MNHEY; CDR2 reads SMNVEV (reference sequence). Trimming shortened V by 2 bases and J by 4 bases, and 18 bases separated the two germline ends. The CDR3 nucleotides read TGTGCCAGCAGTTTAAATGGAGCCAGGGGGGGATACGAGCAGTACTTC. Its protein product is CASSLNGARGGYEQYF.